This entry concerns a single TCR beta chain. Some clones are missing from TCRdb's copy, which holds only in-frame ones; the method was immunoSEQ multiplex PCR. The table has 24,000 or so clones, 65% to 80% seen once. This entry comes from a study of PD-1 blockade in classical Hodgkin lymphoma. Study at large: Nivolumab was administered to patients intravenously at 3 mg/kg every 2 weeks.

V lost 0 bases and J 6 bases, leaving 11 bases between the germline ends. Germline CDR1 and CDR2: SGHTA and FQGNSA. CDR3 length: 14 amino acids. Each patient relapsed following autologous stem cell transplantation, and prior brentuximab vedotin exposure differed. This receptor was taken from a human donor with classical Hodgkin lymphoma. The starting material was peripheral blood mononuclear cells (PBMCs), obtained before the second cycle of nivolumab. This rearrangement joins TRBV7-2 to TRBJ1-2; tentative D call: TRBD1 (5 bases). This chain's CDR3 is CASSLASREDGYTF. The CDR3 region has the DNA TGTGCCAGCAGCTTAGCAAGCAGGGAGGATGGCTACACCTTC.